This paragraph reports one T cell receptor beta chain. Its antigen is not known. This CDR3 is built from 16 residues. Trimming removed 6 bases at V and 0 bases at J, with 15 bases between. From germline, CDR1 is MDHEN and CDR2 SYDVKM. The data stem from a study of graft-versus-host responses after intestinal transplantation. Study background: Anti-thymocyte globulin induction was given to all recipients, followed by tacrolimus and steroids for 3 to 4 years. Study-level points and caveats: Among recipient marrow samples, GvH clones were found; some appeared first in ileum or blood. Graft-versus-host to host-versus-graft clonal ratios in allografts were high in patients with graft-donor T cell macrochimerism.

The repertoire was sequenced with immunoSEQ multiplex PCR; TCRdb's copy has only in-frame clones and lacks some. The sample carries over 100,000 clones, approximately 92% recorded once. The material sequenced was unstimulated CD4+ T cells sorted from spleen or lymph node cells, taken before intestinal transplant. The TCR originated in a human donor who received an intestinal transplant. V and J are TRBV28 and TRBJ1-5; D perhaps matches TRBD1 (6 bases). CDR3 region: CASSPQTGPSNQPQHF. Here the CDR3 DNA reads TGTGCCAGCAGCCCCCAGACAGGCCCTAGCAATCAGCCCCAGCATTTT.